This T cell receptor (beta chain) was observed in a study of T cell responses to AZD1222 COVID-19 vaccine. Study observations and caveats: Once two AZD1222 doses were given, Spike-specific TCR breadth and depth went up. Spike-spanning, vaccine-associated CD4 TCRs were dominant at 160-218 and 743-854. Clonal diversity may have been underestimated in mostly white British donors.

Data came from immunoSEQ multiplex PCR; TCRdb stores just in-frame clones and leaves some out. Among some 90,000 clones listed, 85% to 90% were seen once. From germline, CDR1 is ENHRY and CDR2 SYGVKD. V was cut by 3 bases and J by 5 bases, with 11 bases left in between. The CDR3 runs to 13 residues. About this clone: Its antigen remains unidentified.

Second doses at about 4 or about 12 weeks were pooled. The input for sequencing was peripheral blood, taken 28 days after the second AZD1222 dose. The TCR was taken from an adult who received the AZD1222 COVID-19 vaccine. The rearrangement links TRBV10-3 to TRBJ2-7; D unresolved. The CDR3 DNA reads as TGTGCCATCAGTGATAAAGGCAACCACGAGCAGTACTTC. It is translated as CAISDKGNHEQYF.